The 22 T cell receptor beta chains listed next were all sequenced from one sample in a study of early stage breast cancer tumors. Sequenced by immunoSEQ multiplex PCR; TCRdb stores in-frame clones only, minus some. The repertoire holds some 70,000 clones, with approximately 79% as singletons. Material: blood. Receptor source: a person aged 55 to 75 with breast cancer.

This chain connects TRBV10-2 to TRBJ1-1; D ambiguous. The V gene lost 4 bases and the J gene lost 4 bases, with 16 bases spanning the gap. Germline-derived CDR1 and CDR2 are WSHSY and SAAADI. The CDR3 spans 15 residues. In nucleotides, the CDR3 is TGCGCCAGCAGTGCAGGTGTGGGTGTCAGCACTGAAGCTTTCTTT. It codes for CASSAGVGVSTEAFF.

The V gene is TRBV5-1, the J gene TRBJ2-2, with TRBD1 identical over 8 bases. Unmatched junction bases numbered 2, after V lost 0 bases and J lost 4 bases. Germline assignment: CDR1 SGHRS and CDR2 YFSETQ. This CDR3 region has 15 residues. CDR3 sequence reads: CASSLVQGGTGELFF. As DNA, the CDR3 is TGCGCCAGCAGCTTGGTACAGGGGGGCACCGGGGAGCTGTTTTTT. The variable domain in full, with the rest retrieved from reference TRBV5-1 and TRBJ2-2, is KAGVTQTPRYLIKTRGQQVTLSCSPISGHRSVSWYQQTPGQGLQFLFEYFSETQRNKGNFPGRFSGRQFSNSRSEMNVSTLELGDSALYLCASSLVQGGTGELFFGEGSRLTVL.

This rearrangement joins TRBV4-3 to TRBJ2-2; no reliable D call. Germline values: CDR1 LGHNA, CDR2 YSLEER. The CDR3 has 15 amino acids. V was trimmed by 0 bases and J by 6 bases, leaving 11 bases between them. Here the CDR3 DNA reads TGCGCCAGCAGCCAAGATTATAAGGTTTCCGGGGAGCTGTTTTTT. This codes for CASSQDYKVSGELFF.

The chain carries TRBV11-2 and TRBJ2-7; 12 nucleotides line up with TRBD2. With 4 bases clipped from V and 2 bases from J, the junction kept 3 bases outside the gene matches. The CDR3 is made up of 15 amino acids. Germline loops: CDR1 SGHAT, CDR2 FQNNGV. CDR3 nucleotide sequence: TGTGCCAGCAGCTCCGGGACTAGCGGGCCCTACGAGCAGTACTTC. This translates into CASSSGTSGPYEQYF.

The chain couples TRBV4-3 to TRBJ2-3, with a tentative D call TRBD1 (5 bases). The CDR3 contains 15 residues. Germline V CDR1 and CDR2: LGHNA, YSLEER. With 8 bases removed from V and 4 bases from J, the gap between germline ends came to 19 bases. The chain's CDR3 is CASSRARAPPDTQYF. CDR3 DNA sequence: TGCGCCAGCTCCAGGGCCAGGGCCCCTCCAGATACGCAGTATTTT.

This chain connects TRBV27 to TRBJ1-1, with D maybe TRBD1 (5 bases). The ends were cut back, 6 bases at V and 2 bases at J, with 19 bases in the middle. The CDR3 consists of 16 residues. Germline lookup yields CDR1 MNHEY and CDR2 SMNVEV (reference sequence). The CDR3 DNA sequence: TGTGCCAGCAGCCCTCGCGGCCAGGGTTTAAACACTGAAGCTTTCTTT. Translated, it gives CASSPRGQGLNTEAFF.

The rearrangement links TRBV28 to TRBJ1-1; D remains ambiguous. CDR1 MDHEN and CDR2 SYDVKM come from the germline V gene. The CDR3 loop spans 13 amino acids. V was clipped by 6 bases and J by 1 base, with 9 bases between them. CDR3 nucleotides: TGTGCCAGCAGCCTCGGGCGGAACACTGAAGCTTTCTTT. Translation: CASSLGRNTEAFF.

V is TRBV7-2 and J is TRBJ2-5; 9 bases fit TRBD1. The germline gives CDR1 SGHTA, CDR2 FQGNSA. The CDR3 is 15 amino acids. Losses at the gene ends were 5 bases for V and 9 bases for J; bases not matched to a gene: 13. In DNA form, the CDR3 reads TGTGCCAGCAGCCAGAACCTCGGGACAGGGTTGGCCCAGTACTTC. Translation gives CASSQNLGTGLAQYF.

The V and J genes are TRBV15 and TRBJ2-7; D possibly uses TRBD1 or TRBD2 (5 bases each). V lost 4 bases to trimming and J lost 6 bases, with 13 bases between them. Germline V gives CDR1 LNHNV, CDR2 YYDKDF (reference sequence). The CDR3 contains 13 residues. CDR3 coding DNA: TGTGCCACCAGCAAAACCGGGGCGCGCGAGCAGTACTTC. It translates to CATSKTGAREQYF.

The J gene is TRBJ2-3, the V gene TRBV5-4; TRBD2 aligns across 9 bases. The CDR3 extends over 17 amino acids. Looked up from germline, CDR1 is SGHNT and CDR2 is YYREEE (reference sequence). After removal of 5 bases from V and 0 bases from J, the junction contained 10 bases not matched to a gene. The DNA for the CDR3 is TGTGCCAGCAGTTCTAGCGGGGTGGGAACTAGCACAGATACGCAGTATTTT. It translates to CASSSSGVGTSTDTQYF.

V usage is TRBV18 and J usage is TRBJ2-7; TRBD2 matches 9 bases. This CDR3 contains 15 residues. Germline V lookup: CDR1 KGHSH, CDR2 LQKENI. V was pared by 4 bases and J by 0 bases, with 4 bases of the junction left unmatched. The DNA for the CDR3 is TGTGCCAGCTCACGGCGGGGGGGGAGCTCCTACGAGCAGTACTTC. Residues: CASSRRGGSSYEQYF.

CDR3 nucleotides: TGTGCCAGCAGCTCTCACCGTGAGAATTCACCCCTCCACTTT. Protein sequence: CASSSHRENSPLHF. The chain carries TRBV5-6 and TRBJ1-6; D not resolved. Germline CDR1 reads SGHDT; CDR2 reads YYEEEE. The ends were cut back, 3 bases at V and 7 bases at J, with 11 bases in the middle. This CDR3 is built from 14 residues.

The V and J genes are TRBV28 and TRBJ2-7; D is unclear. Trimming left V 5 bases short and J 6 bases short, with 8 bases between. Germline values: CDR1 MDHEN, CDR2 SYDVKM. This CDR3 is built from 11 residues. The CDR3 here is CASSLSLEQYF. The CDR3 DNA is TGTGCCAGCAGTCTTTCGCTCGAGCAGTACTTC.

Comments on this clone: One junction end disagrees with the germline gene, perhaps due to a read error. The genes are TRBV6-4 and TRBJ2-7, with TRBD2 matching 14 bases. The CDR3 extends over 18 amino acids. The germline V gene has CDR1 MRHNA and CDR2 SNTAGT. This CDR3 reads CASRPTGNPGLAGERSVF. The CDR3 nucleotides read TGTGCCAGCAGGCCGACAGGAAACCCGGGACTAGCGGGAGAGAGGAGCGTCTTC.

The chain carries TRBV5-5 and TRBJ2-5, with D tentatively TRBD1 (6 bases). Germline values: CDR1 SGHKS, CDR2 YYEKEE (reference sequence). The V end lost 2 bases, the J end lost 2 bases, and 16 bases lay between the germline ends. This CDR3 has 16 residues. CDR3 in DNA: TGTGCCAGCAGCTTACCGAGCTACAGGGAACAAGAGACCCAGTACTTC. Protein sequence: CASSLPSYREQETQYF.

This rearrangement joins TRBV15 to TRBJ2-7, with D uncertain. The germline gives CDR1 LNHNV, CDR2 YYDKDF (reference sequence). V was shortened by 5 bases and J by 3 bases, with 14 bases between the two germline ends. This CDR3 spans 14 amino acids. CDR3 nucleotides: TGTGCCACCAGCCCCGGCGGCTCCTACTACGAGCAGTACTTC. It yields the protein CATSPGGSYYEQYF.

This clone came up a few times. The CDR3 reads CAINTGANTEAFF. CDR3 sequence (DNA): TGTGCCATCAATACAGGGGCGAACACTGAAGCTTTCTTT. This chain links TRBV10-3 with TRBJ1-1; 7 positions match TRBD1. The trim removed 7 bases at V and 1 base at J, leaving 3 bases unmatched. CDR1 is ENHRY, CDR2 SYGVKD, per germline. The CDR3 is 13 amino acids.

The genes are TRBV15 and TRBJ2-1; TRBD2 aligns across 9 bases. CDR3 length: 14 residues. Trimming removed 9 bases from V and 9 bases from J; junction bases left unmatched: 12. Looked up from germline, CDR1 is LNHNV and CDR2 is YYDKDF (reference sequence). This CDR3 is CATGQRRGGFEQFF. In DNA, the CDR3 is TGTGCCACTGGTCAGAGGCGGGGGGGCTTTGAGCAGTTCTTC.

V gene TRBV4-3 combines with J gene TRBJ2-7; D remains ambiguous. This CDR3 contains 14 residues. Germline lookup yields CDR1 LGHNA and CDR2 YSLEER. V gave up 0 bases and J gave up 6 bases, with 12 bases separating them. The CDR3 DNA is TGCGCCAGCAGCCAAGATCTCGCTGCGCGCGAGCAGTACTTC. Encoded protein: CASSQDLAAREQYF.

This clone was recorded only once. The J gene is TRBJ2-1, the V gene TRBV11-3; D unclear. This CDR3 spans 15 amino acids. V was clipped by 5 bases and J by 3 bases, with 14 bases between them. CDR1 SGHNT and CDR2 YENEEA come from the germline V gene. In DNA, the CDR3 is TGTGCCAGCAGCCCTGGAATAGGGCTCTACAATGAGCAGTTCTTC. Translation: CASSPGIGLYNEQFF.

The chain carries TRBV4-2 and TRBJ1-5; D might be TRBD1 (5 bases). This CDR3 spans 15 amino acids. The germline V and J ends were trimmed by 3 bases and 5 bases, with 14 bases remaining between them. Germline CDR1 and CDR2: LGHNA and YNFKEQ. The CDR3, as DNA: TGTGCCAGCAGCCAGGCTCAGGGTTCGGATCAGCCCCAGCATTTT. Encoded protein: CASSQAQGSDQPQHF.

The rearrangement joins TRBV6-5 to TRBJ1-1; D might be TRBD1 (5 bases). Germline V gene sequence: CDR1 MNHEY, CDR2 SVGAGI. This CDR3 is 15 amino acids long. V shed 6 bases and J shed 1 base, with 15 bases lying between them. The CDR3 protein is CASRPSGQANTEAFF. CDR3 nucleotides: TGTGCCAGCAGGCCCTCTGGACAAGCGAACACTGAAGCTTTCTTT.